This T cell receptor beta chain stems from a study of CD8 T cells in Susac syndrome. With random hexamers, reverse transcription was performed on about 0.45 to 1 ug of RNA. TCR beta CDR3 was amplified by immunoSEQ multiplex PCR. This amplification extended across 54 Vbeta and 13 Jbeta segments. TCRdb reprocessed the immunoSEQ multiplex PCR reads with MiXCR, giving one entry per CDR3 protein. The sample carries a few hundred thousand distinct CDR3 sequences, 95% recorded once. The V end lost 3 bases, the J end lost 4 bases, and 18 bases lay between the germline ends. This CDR3 spans 15 amino acids. The germline V gene encodes CDR1 DFQATT and CDR2 SNEGSKA (reference sequence). CD8+ and CD4+ blood T cells underwent TCR beta sequencing.

Sequenced sample: CD4+ T cells from PBMCs. This chain connects TRBV20-1 to TRBJ2-5; D is undetermined. The clonotype originates from a human donor with multiple sclerosis. CDR3 in DNA: TGCAGTGCTAGTAACCCGAAGGCAGAGTTAGAGACCCAGTACTTC. Translation: CSASNPKAELETQYF.